The 9 T cell receptor beta chains given below trace back to one sample, sequenced in a study of blood T cell repertoires in COVID-19. Using immunoSEQ multiplex PCR, the repertoire was profiled, and TCRdb retains in-frame clones only, with some absent. In the table there are around 260,000 clones, roughly 90% of which are singletons. The sequencing input was peripheral blood. These receptors were obtained from a man aged 55 to 69 who had recovered from COVID-19.

V gene TRBV6-1 combines with J gene TRBJ1-6; TRBD1 might be the D (5 bases). V lost 3 bases, J lost 8 bases, and 14 bases lay in between. In germline, CDR1 is MNHNS, CDR2 SASEGT. The CDR3 runs 15 residues. The CDR3 spells CASSEWAGWDSPLHF. CDR3 coding DNA: TGTGCCAGCAGTGAGTGGGCAGGGTGGGATTCACCCCTCCACTTT.

The gene calls are TRBV27 and TRBJ1-2; 7 nucleotides match TRBD1. J lost 7 bases, V lost 4 bases, and 9 bases had no gene match. The CDR3 loop spans 14 amino acids. Per germline, CDR1 MNHEY and CDR2 SMNVEV (reference sequence). CDR3 sequence reads: CASSSGQTGSGYTF. The DNA of the CDR3 is TGTGCCAGCAGTTCGGGACAGACTGGGAGTGGCTACACCTTC.

This clone was found a few times. V gene TRBV27 combines with J gene TRBJ1-5, with TRBD1 as a possible D gene (5 bases). The germline V gene encodes CDR1 MNHEY and CDR2 SMNVEV (reference sequence). The CDR3 runs to 15 residues. Trimming shortened V by 3 bases and J by 2 bases, and 11 bases separated the two germline ends. The CDR3 DNA follows: TGTGCCAGCAGTTTGGGGCTATCACGCAATCAGCCCCAGCATTTT. The encoded protein is CASSLGLSRNQPQHF.

This clone was detected only a few times. The chain recombines TRBV12-3 or TRBV12-4 with TRBJ1-2, with D possibly TRBD1 on 6 matching bases. V lost 7 bases, J lost 4 bases, and 13 bases lay in between. The CDR3 is made up of 13 amino acids. CDR3 residues: CASTSDSSYGYTF. CDR3 in DNA: TGTGCCAGCACCTCGGACAGCTCCTATGGCTACACCTTC.

V and J are TRBV7-3 and TRBJ2-5; 7 bases are a match to TRBD1. The germline gives CDR1 SGHTA, CDR2 FQGTGA. The CDR3 spans 15 residues. The J segment lost 7 bases and the V segment lost 5 bases, leaving 13 bases of the junction unmatched. The CDR3 region has the DNA TGTGCCAGCAGCCGGGACAGCGAGAGGGCAGGGACCCAGTACTTC. Amino acids: CASSRDSERAGTQYF.

V gene TRBV27 combines with J gene TRBJ2-1, with 8 bases matching TRBD2. This CDR3 comprises 16 residues. With 2 bases clipped from V and 5 bases from J, the junction kept 8 bases outside the gene matches. Per germline, CDR1 MNHEY and CDR2 SMNVEV (reference sequence). CDR3 residues: CASSLNSGGLDNEQFF. Written as DNA, the CDR3 is TGTGCCAGCAGTTTAAACTCGGGGGGGCTTGACAATGAGCAGTTCTTC.

Comment on this clone: Other DNA sequences in this specimen translate into the identical CDR3. V and J are TRBV12-3 or TRBV12-4 and TRBJ2-5; D call uncertain. The length of the CDR3 is 11 residues. The V gene lost 3 bases and the J gene lost 4 bases, with 3 bases spanning the gap. The CDR3 bases are TGTGCCAGCAGTTTTCGAGAGACCCAGTACTTC. Its protein is CASSFRETQYF.

This clone was observed a few times. The V gene is TRBV7-9, the J gene TRBJ1-1; D remains unclear. The V end was cut by 1 base, the J end by 3 bases, with 9 bases between. The CDR3 covers 14 residues. Germline V gene sequence: CDR1 SEHNR, CDR2 FQNEAQ (reference sequence). The CDR3 region is CASSLVPPDTEAFF. The CDR3 nucleotides read TGTGCCAGCAGCTTAGTCCCTCCGGACACTGAAGCTTTCTTT.

This rearrangement joins TRBV7-9 to TRBJ2-2, with TRBD1 as a possible D gene (5 bases). The CDR3 covers 12 residues. Germline CDR1 is SEHNR and CDR2 is FQNEAQ (reference sequence). V was clipped by 7 bases and J by 4 bases, with 7 bases between them. In DNA, the CDR3 is TGTGCCAGCATCCAGGGCACCGGGGAGCTGTTTTTT. It yields the protein CASIQGTGELFF.